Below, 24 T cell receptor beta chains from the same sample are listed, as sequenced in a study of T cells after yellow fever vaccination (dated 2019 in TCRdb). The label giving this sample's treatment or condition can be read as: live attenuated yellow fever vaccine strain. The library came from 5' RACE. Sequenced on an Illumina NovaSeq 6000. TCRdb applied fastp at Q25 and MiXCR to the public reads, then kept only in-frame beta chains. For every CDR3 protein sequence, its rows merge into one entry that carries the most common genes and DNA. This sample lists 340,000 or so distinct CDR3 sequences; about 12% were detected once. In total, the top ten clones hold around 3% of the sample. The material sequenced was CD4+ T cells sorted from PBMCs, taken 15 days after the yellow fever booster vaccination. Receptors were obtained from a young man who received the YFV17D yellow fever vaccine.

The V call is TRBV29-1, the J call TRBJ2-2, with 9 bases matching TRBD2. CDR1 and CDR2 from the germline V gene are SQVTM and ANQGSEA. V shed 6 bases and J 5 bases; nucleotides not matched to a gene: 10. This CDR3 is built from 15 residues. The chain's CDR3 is CSVHKRGDKTGELFF. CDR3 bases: TGCAGCGTACACAAGCGGGGGGATAAAACCGGGGAGCTGTTTTTT.

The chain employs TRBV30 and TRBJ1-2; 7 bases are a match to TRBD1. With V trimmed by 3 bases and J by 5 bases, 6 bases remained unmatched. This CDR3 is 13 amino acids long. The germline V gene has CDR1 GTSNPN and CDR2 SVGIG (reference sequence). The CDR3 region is CAWRTQGGYGYTF. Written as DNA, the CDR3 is TGTGCCTGGAGAACTCAGGGGGGGTATGGCTACACCTTC.

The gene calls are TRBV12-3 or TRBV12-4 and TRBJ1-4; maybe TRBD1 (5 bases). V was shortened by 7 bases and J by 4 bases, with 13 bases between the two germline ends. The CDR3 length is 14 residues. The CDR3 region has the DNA TGTGCCAGCACTTCTCGGGACGGTAATGAAAAACTGTTTTTT. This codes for CASTSRDGNEKLFF.

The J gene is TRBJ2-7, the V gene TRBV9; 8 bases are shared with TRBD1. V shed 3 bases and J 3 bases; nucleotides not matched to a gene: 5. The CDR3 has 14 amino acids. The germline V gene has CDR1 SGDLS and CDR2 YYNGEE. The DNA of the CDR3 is TGTGCCAGCAGCGCGACAGGGGATCTCTACGAGCAGTACTTC. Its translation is CASSATGDLYEQYF.

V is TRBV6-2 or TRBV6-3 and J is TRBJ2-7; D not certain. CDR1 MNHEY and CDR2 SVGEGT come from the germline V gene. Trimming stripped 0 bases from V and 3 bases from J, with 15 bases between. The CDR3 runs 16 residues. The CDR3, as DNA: TGTGCCAGCAGTTACTCGAGTCCTCCACGCCGCTACGAGCAGTACGTC. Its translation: CASSYSSPPRRYEQYV.

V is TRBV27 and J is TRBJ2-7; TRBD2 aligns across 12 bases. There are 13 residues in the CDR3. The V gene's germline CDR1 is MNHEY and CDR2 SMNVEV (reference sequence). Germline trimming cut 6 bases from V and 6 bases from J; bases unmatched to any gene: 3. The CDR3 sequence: CASRLAGGIEQYF. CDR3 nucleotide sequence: TGTGCCAGCAGACTAGCGGGGGGTATCGAGCAGTACTTC.

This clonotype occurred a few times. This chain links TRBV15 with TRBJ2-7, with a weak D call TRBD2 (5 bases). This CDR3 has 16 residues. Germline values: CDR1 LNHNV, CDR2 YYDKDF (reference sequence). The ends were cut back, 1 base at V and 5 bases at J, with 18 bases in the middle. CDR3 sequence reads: CATSRGGVGPTNEQYF. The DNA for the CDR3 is TGTGCCACCAGCAGAGGGGGAGTGGGTCCTACCAACGAGCAGTACTTC.

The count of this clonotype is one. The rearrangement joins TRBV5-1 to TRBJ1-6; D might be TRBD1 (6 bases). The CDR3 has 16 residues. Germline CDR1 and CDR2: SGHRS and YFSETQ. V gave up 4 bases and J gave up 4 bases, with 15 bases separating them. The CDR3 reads CASSLTGTSYNSPLHF. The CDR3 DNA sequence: TGCGCCAGCAGCCTAACCGGGACATCGTATAATTCACCCCTCCACTTT.

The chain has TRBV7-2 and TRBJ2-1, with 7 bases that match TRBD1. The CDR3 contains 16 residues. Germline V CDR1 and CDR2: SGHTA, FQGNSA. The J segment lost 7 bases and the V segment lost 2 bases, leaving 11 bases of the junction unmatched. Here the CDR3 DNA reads TGTGCCAGCAGCTTATTGAGGGGGCAGGTATTGAATGAGCAGTTCTTC. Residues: CASSLLRGQVLNEQFF.

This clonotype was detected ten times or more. CDR3 sequence (DNA): TGTGCCAGCAGAGGGACAGGACCTAACACTGAAGCTTTCTTT. Translated: CASRGTGPNTEAFF. The V call is TRBV6-1, the J call TRBJ1-1; 8 nucleotides agree with TRBD1. The CDR3 has 14 residues. The V gene's germline CDR1 is MNHNS and CDR2 SASEGT. The junction had 5 bases not matched to a gene; V was cut back by 6 bases and J by 2 bases.

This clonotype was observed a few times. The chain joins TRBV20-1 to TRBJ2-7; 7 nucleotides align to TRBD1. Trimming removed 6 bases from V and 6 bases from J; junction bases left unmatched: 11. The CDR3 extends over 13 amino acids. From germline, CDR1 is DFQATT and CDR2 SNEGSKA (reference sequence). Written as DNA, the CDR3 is TGCAGTGCACCGCGGCCGGGGACAGCCGAGCAGTACGTC. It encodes CSAPRPGTAEQYV.

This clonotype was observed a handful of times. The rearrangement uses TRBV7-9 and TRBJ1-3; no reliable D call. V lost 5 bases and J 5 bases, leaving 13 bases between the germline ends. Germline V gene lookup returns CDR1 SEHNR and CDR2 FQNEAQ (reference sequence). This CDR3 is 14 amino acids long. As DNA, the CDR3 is TGTGCCAGCAGCATGGTAGGAGGGAGAAACACCATATATTTT. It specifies CASSMVGGRNTIYF. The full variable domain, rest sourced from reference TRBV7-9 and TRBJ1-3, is DTGVSQNPRHKITKRGQNVTFRCDPISEHNRLYWYRQTLGQGPEFLTYFQNEAQLEKSRLLSDRFSAERPKGSFSTLEIQRTEQGDSAMYLCASSMVGGRNTIYFGEGSWLTVV.

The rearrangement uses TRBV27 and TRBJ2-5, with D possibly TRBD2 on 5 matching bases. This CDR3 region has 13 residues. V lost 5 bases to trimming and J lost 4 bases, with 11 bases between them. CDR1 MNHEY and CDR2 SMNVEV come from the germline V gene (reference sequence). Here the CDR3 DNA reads TGTGCCAGCAGTGCTCGCGGGCGAGAGACCCAGTACTTC. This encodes CASSARGRETQYF.

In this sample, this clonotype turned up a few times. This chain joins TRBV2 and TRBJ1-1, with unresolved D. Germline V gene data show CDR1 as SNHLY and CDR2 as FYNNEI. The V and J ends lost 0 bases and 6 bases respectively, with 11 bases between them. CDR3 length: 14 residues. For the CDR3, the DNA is TGTGCCAGCAGTGAAGCTCCCACTCGGCCTGAAGCTTTCTTT. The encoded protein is CASSEAPTRPEAFF.

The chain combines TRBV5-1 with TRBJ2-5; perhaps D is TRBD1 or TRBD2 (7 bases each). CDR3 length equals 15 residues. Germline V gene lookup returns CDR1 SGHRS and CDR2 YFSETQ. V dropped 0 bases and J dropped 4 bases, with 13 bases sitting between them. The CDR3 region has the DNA TGCGCCAGCAGCTTGGGGGAGGGGGCCGGAGAGACCCAGTACTTC. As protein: CASSLGEGAGETQYF.

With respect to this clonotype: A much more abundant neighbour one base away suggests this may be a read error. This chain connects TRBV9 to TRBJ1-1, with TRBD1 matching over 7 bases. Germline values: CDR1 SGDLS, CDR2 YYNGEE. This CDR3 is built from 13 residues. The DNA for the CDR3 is TGTGCCAGCAGCTTCCGGACAGGCACTAAAGCTTTCTTT. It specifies CASSFRTGTKAFF.

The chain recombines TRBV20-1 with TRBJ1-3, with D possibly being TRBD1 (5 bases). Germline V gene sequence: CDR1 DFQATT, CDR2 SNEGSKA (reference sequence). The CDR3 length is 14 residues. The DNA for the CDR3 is TGCAGCGCCCGGGGACCCCTCTCCGGAAACACCATATATTTT. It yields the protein CSARGPLSGNTIYF.

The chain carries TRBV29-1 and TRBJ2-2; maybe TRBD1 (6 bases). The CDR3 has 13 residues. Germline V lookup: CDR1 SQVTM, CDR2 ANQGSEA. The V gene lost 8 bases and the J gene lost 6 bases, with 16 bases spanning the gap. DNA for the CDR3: TGCAGCTTCTACGAAGCAGGGGCCGGGGAGCTGTTTTTT. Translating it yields CSFYEAGAGELFF.

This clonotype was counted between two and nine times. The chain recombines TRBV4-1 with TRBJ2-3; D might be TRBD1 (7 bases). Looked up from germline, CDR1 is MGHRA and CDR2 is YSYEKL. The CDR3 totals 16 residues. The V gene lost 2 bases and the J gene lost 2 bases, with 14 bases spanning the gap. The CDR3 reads CASSQLGGQFTDTQYF. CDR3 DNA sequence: TGCGCCAGCAGCCAACTGGGGGGACAGTTCACAGATACGCAGTATTTT.

This CDR3 is CSAPTGTFDTGELFF. CDR3 nucleotides: TGCAGTGCTCCGACAGGGACATTCGACACCGGGGAGCTGTTTTTT. The J gene is TRBJ2-2, the V gene TRBV20-1; 7 nucleotides agree with TRBD1. Trimming cost V 5 bases and J 3 bases; bases outside gene matches: 9. The germline CDR1 and CDR2 sequences are DFQATT and SNEGSKA (reference sequence). The CDR3 is made up of 15 amino acids.

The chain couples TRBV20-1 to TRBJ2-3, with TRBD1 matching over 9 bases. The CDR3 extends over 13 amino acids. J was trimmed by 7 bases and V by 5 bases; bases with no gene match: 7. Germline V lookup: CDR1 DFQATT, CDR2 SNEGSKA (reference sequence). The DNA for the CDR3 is TGCAGTGCTGGCTGGACAGGGGTGTATACGCAGTATTTT. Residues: CSAGWTGVYTQYF.

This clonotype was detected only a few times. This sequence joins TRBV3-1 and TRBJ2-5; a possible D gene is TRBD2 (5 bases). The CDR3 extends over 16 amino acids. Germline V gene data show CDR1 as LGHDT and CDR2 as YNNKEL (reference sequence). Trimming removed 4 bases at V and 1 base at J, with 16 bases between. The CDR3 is CASSLIGREFQETQYF. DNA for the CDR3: TGTGCCAGCAGCCTCATCGGTCGGGAATTCCAAGAGACCCAGTACTTC.

The CDR3 loop reads CASRRDYEQYF. The CDR3 nucleotides read TGTGCCAGCAGGCGGGACTACGAGCAGTACTTC. The chain links TRBV5-6 to TRBJ2-7; TRBD2 might be the D (6 bases). Germline V gene lookup returns CDR1 SGHDT and CDR2 YYEEEE. The germline V and J ends were trimmed by 5 bases and 3 bases, with 6 bases remaining between them. This CDR3 spans 11 amino acids.

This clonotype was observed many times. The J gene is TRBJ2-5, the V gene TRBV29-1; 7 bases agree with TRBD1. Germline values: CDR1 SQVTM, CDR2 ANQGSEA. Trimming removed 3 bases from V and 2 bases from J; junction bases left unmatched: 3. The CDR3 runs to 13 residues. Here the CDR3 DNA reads TGCAGCGTTGATATGACAGGGCAAGAGACCCAGTACTTC. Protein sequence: CSVDMTGQETQYF.